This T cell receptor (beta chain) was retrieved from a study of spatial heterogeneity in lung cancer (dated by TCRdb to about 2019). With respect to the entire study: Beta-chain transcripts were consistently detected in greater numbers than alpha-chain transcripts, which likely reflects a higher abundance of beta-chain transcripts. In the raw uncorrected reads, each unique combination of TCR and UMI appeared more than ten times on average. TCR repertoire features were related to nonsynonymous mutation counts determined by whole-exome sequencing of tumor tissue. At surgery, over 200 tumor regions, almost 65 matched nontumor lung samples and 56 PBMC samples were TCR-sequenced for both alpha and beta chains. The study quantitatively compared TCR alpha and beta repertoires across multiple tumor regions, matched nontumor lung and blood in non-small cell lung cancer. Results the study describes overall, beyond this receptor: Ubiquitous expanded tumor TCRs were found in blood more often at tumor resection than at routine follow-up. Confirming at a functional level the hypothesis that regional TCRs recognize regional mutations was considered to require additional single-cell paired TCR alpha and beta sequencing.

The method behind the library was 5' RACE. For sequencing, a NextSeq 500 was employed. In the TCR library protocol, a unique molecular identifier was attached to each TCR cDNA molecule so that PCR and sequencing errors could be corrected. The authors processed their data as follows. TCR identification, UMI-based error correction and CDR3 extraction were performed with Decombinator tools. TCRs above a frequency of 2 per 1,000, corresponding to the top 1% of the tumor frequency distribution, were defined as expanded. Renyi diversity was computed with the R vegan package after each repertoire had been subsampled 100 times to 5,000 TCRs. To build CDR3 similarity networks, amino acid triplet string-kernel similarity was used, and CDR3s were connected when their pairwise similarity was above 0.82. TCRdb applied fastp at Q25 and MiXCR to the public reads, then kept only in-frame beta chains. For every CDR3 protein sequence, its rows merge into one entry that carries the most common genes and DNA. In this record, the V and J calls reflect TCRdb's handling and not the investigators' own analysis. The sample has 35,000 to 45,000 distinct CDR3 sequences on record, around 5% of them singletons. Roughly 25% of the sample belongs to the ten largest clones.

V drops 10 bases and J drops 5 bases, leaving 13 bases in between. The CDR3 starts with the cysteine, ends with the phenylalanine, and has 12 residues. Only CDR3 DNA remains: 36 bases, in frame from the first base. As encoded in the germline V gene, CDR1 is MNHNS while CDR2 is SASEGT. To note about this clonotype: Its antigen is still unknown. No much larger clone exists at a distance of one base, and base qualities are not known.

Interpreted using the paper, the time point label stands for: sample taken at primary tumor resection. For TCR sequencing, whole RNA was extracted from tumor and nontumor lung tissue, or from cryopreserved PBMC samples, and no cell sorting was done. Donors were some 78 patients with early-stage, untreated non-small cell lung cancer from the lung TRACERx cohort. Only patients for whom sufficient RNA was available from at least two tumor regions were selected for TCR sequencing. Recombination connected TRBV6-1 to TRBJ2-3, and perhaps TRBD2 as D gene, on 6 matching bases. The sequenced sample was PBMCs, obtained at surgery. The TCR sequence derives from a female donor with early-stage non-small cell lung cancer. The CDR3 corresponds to CATRPGGDTQYF. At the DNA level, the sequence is TGTGCCACCCGGCCCGGGGGAGATACGCAGTATTTT.